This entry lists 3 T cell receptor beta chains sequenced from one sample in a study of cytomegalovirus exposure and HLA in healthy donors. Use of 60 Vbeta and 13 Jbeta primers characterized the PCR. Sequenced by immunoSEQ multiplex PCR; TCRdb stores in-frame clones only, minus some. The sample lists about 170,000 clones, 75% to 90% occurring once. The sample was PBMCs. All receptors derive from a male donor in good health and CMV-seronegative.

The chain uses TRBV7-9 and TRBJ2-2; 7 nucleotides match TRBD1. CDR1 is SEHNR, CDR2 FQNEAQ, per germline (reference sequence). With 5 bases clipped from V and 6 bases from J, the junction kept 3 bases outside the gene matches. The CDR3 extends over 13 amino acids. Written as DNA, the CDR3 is TGTGCCAGCAGCCCAACAGGGGCCGGGGAGCTGTTTTTT. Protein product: CASSPTGAGELFF.

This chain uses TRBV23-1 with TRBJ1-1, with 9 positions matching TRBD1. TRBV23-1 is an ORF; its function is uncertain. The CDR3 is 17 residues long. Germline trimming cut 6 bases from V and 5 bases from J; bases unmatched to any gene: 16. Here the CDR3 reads CASRDRGTGLGRTEAFF. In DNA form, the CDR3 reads TGCGCCAGCAGGGACAGGGGAACGGGGTTGGGTCGGACTGAAGCTTTCTTT.

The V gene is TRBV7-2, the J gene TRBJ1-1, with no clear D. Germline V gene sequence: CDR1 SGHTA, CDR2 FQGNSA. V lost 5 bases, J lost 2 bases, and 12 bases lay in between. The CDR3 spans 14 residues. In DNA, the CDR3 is TGTGCCAGCAGCCGTAGACGGGGAAACACTGAAGCTTTCTTT. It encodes CASSRRRGNTEAFF.